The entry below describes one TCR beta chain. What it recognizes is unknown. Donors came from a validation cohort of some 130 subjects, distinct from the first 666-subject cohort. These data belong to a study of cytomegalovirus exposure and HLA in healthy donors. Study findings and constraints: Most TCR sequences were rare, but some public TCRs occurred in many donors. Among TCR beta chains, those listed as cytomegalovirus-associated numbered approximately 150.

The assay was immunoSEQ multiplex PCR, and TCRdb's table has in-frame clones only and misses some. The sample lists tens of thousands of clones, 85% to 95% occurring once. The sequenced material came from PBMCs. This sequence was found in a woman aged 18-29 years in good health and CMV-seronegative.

CDR3 nucleotide sequence: TGTGCCATCAGTGCCGGCGGGAGTCGTAATGAGCAGTTCTTC. This gives the protein CAISAGGSRNEQFF. V gene TRBV10-3 combines with J gene TRBJ2-1; 7 bases map to TRBD2. J was trimmed by 7 bases and V by 4 bases; bases with no gene match: 7. Germline assignment: CDR1 ENHRY and CDR2 SYGVKD. The CDR3 totals 14 residues.